These 5 T cell receptor beta chains came from one sample sequenced in a study of blood T cell repertoires in COVID-19. This table comes from immunoSEQ multiplex PCR, and its TCRdb copy is limited to in-frame clones, with some not included. The data contain some 80,000 clones, around three quarters of them singletons. Sequenced material: peripheral blood. The receptors come from a woman aged 80 or older with active or convalescent COVID-19.

The chain joins TRBV2 to TRBJ1-3, with TRBD1 as a possible D gene (5 bases). Trimming stripped 3 bases from V and 2 bases from J, with 14 bases between. Germline V gene data show CDR1 as SNHLY and CDR2 as FYNNEI. The CDR3 sequence is 16 residues long. The CDR3 loop is CASSEIGARAGNTIYF. The CDR3, as DNA: TGTGCCAGCAGTGAGATCGGCGCCAGGGCTGGAAACACCATATATTTT.

The chain carries TRBV4-1 and TRBJ2-1; D not certain. The germline V gene has CDR1 MGHRA and CDR2 YSYEKL. V was clipped by 3 bases and J by 15 bases, with 18 bases between them. CDR3 length: 13 residues. The CDR3 DNA is TGCGCCAGCAGCCATCCCTCTGAAAGTGGCAGGTTCTTC. Translated: CASSHPSESGRFF.

This clone was picked up many times. The chain links TRBV2 to TRBJ2-7; D is possibly TRBD1 (6 bases). Trimming took 8 bases from V and 4 from J, leaving 15 bases between them. The CDR3 covers 13 residues. CDR1 and CDR2 from the germline V gene are SNHLY and FYNNEI. The CDR3 spells CASSRTERYEQYF. The DNA of the CDR3 is TGTGCCAGCTCCAGGACAGAAAGATACGAGCAGTACTTC. The entire variable domain, with the rest obtained from reference TRBV2 and TRBJ2-7, is as follows: EPEVTQTPSHQVTQMGQEVILRCVPISNHLYFYWYRQILGQKVEFLVSFYNNEISEKSEIFDDQFSVERPDGSNFTLKIRSTKLEDSAMYFCASSRTERYEQYFGPGTRLTVT.

The V gene is TRBV6-6, the J gene TRBJ1-2; D is unclear. Trimming took 6 bases from V and 2 from J, leaving 10 bases between them. Germline CDR1 reads MNHNY; CDR2 reads SVGAGI (reference sequence). The CDR3 runs 13 residues. The CDR3 region has the DNA TGTGCCAGCAGCCCCGGGAAAAACTATGGCTACACCTTC. Translation: CASSPGKNYGYTF.

The rearrangement uses TRBV10-3 and TRBJ1-2; 9 positions agree with TRBD1. V gave up 7 bases and J gave up 4 bases; unmatched junction bases: 13. From germline, CDR1 is ENHRY and CDR2 SYGVKD. The CDR3 totals 16 residues. The CDR3 loop reads CAITQGTGSRLYGYTF. The CDR3 nucleotides read TGTGCCATCACCCAGGGGACAGGGTCCCGCCTCTATGGCTACACCTTC.